This TCR beta chain was obtained from a study of STAT5B mutations in CD4+ large granular lymphocyte leukemia. This CDR3 has 11 amino acids. In germline, CDR1 is SQVTM, CDR2 ANQGSEA. The V end was cut by 4 bases, the J end by 8 bases, with 11 bases between. Assay: immunoSEQ multiplex PCR; the TCRdb copy retains only in-frame clones and omits some. Of about 36,000 clones listed, around 80% are singletons. V and J are TRBV29-1 and TRBJ1-1, with D possibly matching TRBD1 (5 bases). This receptor was identified in a human donor in good health. Sample: CD4+ T cells from blood buffy coats. CDR3: CSVAWGGEAFF. The CDR3 coding sequence is TGCAGCGTTGCCTGGGGGGGGGAAGCTTTCTTT.